This TCR beta chain was retrieved from a study of cytomegalovirus exposure and HLA in healthy donors. Overall study: In a later analysis, the roughly 120 validation repertoires were reported to have used the same platform as the roughly 700 first-cohort repertoires.

This clone has a handful of counts. Its specificity is unknown. V was pared by 6 bases and J by 1 base, with 16 bases between. Germline lookup yields CDR1 MGHRA and CDR2 YSYEKL. This CDR3 has 16 residues. General study points: Reports described diagnosis of cytomegalovirus status by the classifier as highly specific and sensitive. Confirmation in vitro established that a few CMV-associated chains were specific for CMV antigens. Across donors, most TCRs were seen rarely, yet some public ones were widespread.

TCRdb's table, derived via immunoSEQ multiplex PCR, lists solely in-frame clones and lacks some. This repertoire shows about 150,000 clones, just over 85% found once; its top ten account for about 2.2%. The rearrangement links TRBV4-1 to TRBJ2-4, with D perhaps TRBD2 (6 bases). Sequenced sample: PBMCs. The receptor was isolated from a human donor in good health. CDR3 DNA: TGCGCCAGCAGTCGGGACTTCACCGCGGCCAAAAACATTCAGTACTTC. Protein sequence: CASSRDFTAAKNIQYF.